The entry that follows covers one T cell receptor (beta chain) sequence. Germline V CDR1 and CDR2: GTSNPN, SVGIG (reference sequence). The CDR3 length is 15 residues. The ends lost 0 bases at V and 2 bases at J; junction bases unmatched: 4. This table comes from immunoSEQ multiplex PCR, and its TCRdb copy is limited to in-frame clones, with some not included. The table lists a few hundred thousand clones, 70% to 90% of them singletons. This sample is drawn from a study of blood T cell repertoires in COVID-19. Looking at the study overall: The United States, Italy and Spain supplied acute and convalescent COVID-19 samples.

The genes are TRBV30 and TRBJ2-1; 7 bases are shared with TRBD1. The origin of this receptor is a woman between 50 and 59 years old with COVID-19, enrolled during active disease. The specimen was peripheral blood. Written as DNA, the CDR3 is TGTGCCTGGAGTGTACTTAGGGGGCCCTACAATGAGCAGTTCTTC. Amino acids: CAWSVLRGPYNEQFF.